The 3 T cell receptor beta chains in this list originate from one sample, sequenced in a study of blood T cell repertoires in COVID-19. Method: immunoSEQ multiplex PCR; TCRdb's copy keeps in-frame clones and lacks some. Seen here are some 29,000 clones, 90% observed once, and the top ten hold 0.9% to 1.1%. The sample comprised peripheral blood. These receptors were taken from a man in his 70s with active or convalescent COVID-19.

The V and J genes are TRBV4-2 and TRBJ1-1, with D perhaps TRBD1 (6 bases). Germline V gene lookup returns CDR1 LGHNA and CDR2 YNFKEQ. The CDR3 sequence is 15 residues long. V lost 1 base, J lost 4 bases, and 13 bases lay in between. DNA for the CDR3: TGTGCCAGCAGCCAAGTAACAGGGAGGGTCACTGAAGCTTTCTTT. Its translation: CASSQVTGRVTEAFF.

The chain employs TRBV18 and TRBJ1-1; 9 nucleotides match TRBD1. This CDR3 has 16 residues. In germline, CDR1 is KGHSH, CDR2 LQKENI. V lost 1 base to trimming and J lost 4 bases; unmatched junction nucleotides: 7. The CDR3 is CASSPQAPGQGTEAFF. CDR3 DNA: TGTGCCAGCTCACCACAGGCTCCGGGACAGGGCACTGAAGCTTTCTTT.

The DNA for the CDR3 is TGCGCCAGCAGCTTTATGACAGGGGGGAGAGAGACCCAGTACTTC. This sequence encodes CASSFMTGGRETQYF. The chain employs TRBV5-1 and TRBJ2-5, with 9 bases identical to TRBD1. Per germline, CDR1 SGHRS and CDR2 YFSETQ. The CDR3 runs to 15 residues. The ends lost 2 bases at V and 4 bases at J; junction bases unmatched: 6.